This T cell receptor beta chain is drawn from a study of shared clonotypes between healthy human individuals. Study in general: Three plates were used per donor for CD4 naive, three for CD4 memory, two for CD8 naive and one for CD8 memory. Regarding the study as a whole: Memory subsets generally showed smaller estimated richness than naive subsets did.

The V gene's germline CDR1 is MGHRA and CDR2 YSYEKL. V lost 2 bases, J lost 5 bases, and 6 bases stayed unmatched. The CDR3 length is 17 residues. This clone was counted once. Antigen specificity is unknown. Distinct nucleotide sequences in the sample also encode this CDR3. Sequencing was at deep level. The protocol was immunoSEQ multiplex PCR, while the TCRdb copy is restricted to in-frame clones and leaves out a portion. The sample has around 2.5 million clones, approximately 93% seen once; the top ten hold about 0.34%. The specimen sequenced was naive CD4+ T cells from PBMCs. The subset: CD45RA+ positively selected. This rearrangement joins TRBV4-1 to TRBJ2-1; 13 bases align to TRBD2. This TCR was sampled from a man aged 18 to 29 in good health. Some clones in this sample may be carry-over from other donors' samples. CDR3 amino acids: CASSQPTSGRGHNEQFF. For the CDR3, the DNA is TGCGCCAGCAGCCAACCCACTAGCGGGAGGGGACACAATGAGCAGTTCTTC.